A single sample gave rise to the 28 T cell receptor beta chains below, sequenced in a study of T cell responses to AZD1222 COVID-19 vaccine. Some clones are missing from TCRdb's copy, which holds only in-frame ones; the method was immunoSEQ multiplex PCR. The table lists approximately 140,000 clones, nearly 90% of them singletons. The sequenced sample was peripheral blood, obtained on day 0 of AZD1222 vaccination. The receptors were gathered from an adult in good health.

The chain employs TRBV3-1 (or the pseudogene TRBV3-2) and TRBJ2-2; the match to TRBD2 covers 10 bases. With V trimmed by 4 bases and J by 2 bases, 7 bases remained unmatched. CDR1 is LGHDT and CDR2 is YNNKEL in the germline V gene (reference sequence). CDR3 size: 17 residues. Here the CDR3 DNA reads TGTGCCAGCAGCCGAGGCCTAGCGGGGGTCAACACCGGGGAGCTGTTTTTT. Its protein is CASSRGLAGVNTGELFF.

This clone was seen a single time. The V gene is TRBV28, the J gene TRBJ2-2; 8 positions agree with TRBD1. The V segment lost 4 bases and the J segment 5 bases; nucleotides outside the gene matches: 6. Germline V gene lookup returns CDR1 MDHEN and CDR2 SYDVKM. This CDR3 comprises 15 residues. This CDR3 is CASSSDRAGTGELFF. CDR3 nucleotides: TGTGCCAGCAGTTCGGACAGGGCGGGTACCGGGGAGCTGTTTTTT.

The chain employs TRBV2 and TRBJ1-5, with no clear D. Germline V lookup: CDR1 SNHLY, CDR2 FYNNEI. The CDR3 runs to 12 residues. Trimming took off 4 bases at V and 2 bases at J, with 3 bases between the two ends. The CDR3 bases are TGTGCCAGCAGTGCAGGCAATCAGCCCCAGCATTTT. Translating gives CASSAGNQPQHF. Together with reference TRBV2 and TRBJ1-5, the CDR3 gives the full variable domain: EPEVTQTPSHQVTQMGQEVILRCVPISNHLYFYWYRQILGQKVEFLVSFYNNEISEKSEIFDDQFSVERPDGSNFTLKIRSTKLEDSAMYFCASSAGNQPQHFGDGTRLSIL.

This chain links TRBV11-3 with TRBJ1-2; a weak D match, TRBD1 (5 bases). Germline CDR1 and CDR2: SGHNT and YENEEA. The ends were cut back, 1 base at V and 7 bases at J, with 13 bases in the middle. The length of the CDR3 is 14 residues. The CDR3 protein is CASSLGLGTAGYTF. CDR3 coding DNA: TGTGCCAGCAGCTTAGGGTTGGGGACTGCTGGCTACACCTTC.

This clone came up a few times. This CDR3 is CASRGLAKNIQYF. The CDR3 DNA reads TGTGCCAGCAGAGGGCTAGCCAAAAACATTCAGTACTTC. The rearrangement uses TRBV28 and TRBJ2-4; D gene unclear. Germline CDR1 MDHEN, CDR2 SYDVKM. CDR3 size: 13 residues. V shed 6 bases and J shed 0 bases, with 6 bases lying between them. The whole variable domain, remainder taken from reference TRBV28 and TRBJ2-4, is DVKVTQSSRYLVKRTGEKVFLECVQDMDHENMFWYRQDPGLGLRLIYFSYDVKMKEKGDIPEGYSVSREKKERFSLILESASTNQTSMYLCASRGLAKNIQYFGAGTRLSVL.

This rearrangement joins TRBV11-3 to TRBJ2-3, with 7 nucleotides matching TRBD1. Germline CDR1 reads SGHNT; CDR2 reads YENEEA. The CDR3 runs to 15 residues. J was trimmed by 0 bases and V by 5 bases; bases with no gene match: 5. In DNA form, the CDR3 reads TGTGCCAGCAGCAGCCGGGACAGAAGCACAGATACGCAGTATTTT. Its translation: CASSSRDRSTDTQYF. Filled out from reference TRBV11-3 and TRBJ2-3, the complete variable domain reads EAGVVQSPRYKIIEKKQPVAFWCNPISGHNTLYWYLQNLGQGPELLIRYENEEAVDDSQLPKDRFSAERLKGVDSTLKIQPAELGDSAVYLCASSSRDRSTDTQYFGPGTRLTVL.

This chain uses TRBV28 with TRBJ2-3; no clear D gene. V was pared by 6 bases and J by 2 bases, with 15 bases between. CDR1 MDHEN and CDR2 SYDVKM come from the germline V gene. CDR3 length equals 15 residues. CDR3 nucleotide sequence: TGTGCCAGCAGCCTTCGGCGGTCAAACACAGATACGCAGTATTTT. Its protein product is CASSLRRSNTDTQYF.

V usage is TRBV28 and J usage is TRBJ2-7, with 8 positions matching TRBD1. CDR3 length: 18 amino acids. Per germline, CDR1 MDHEN and CDR2 SYDVKM. V shed 4 bases and J 0 bases; nucleotides not matched to a gene: 14. Here the CDR3 reads CASSSSSPGTGSSYEQYF. For the CDR3, the DNA is TGTGCCAGCAGTTCAAGCAGTCCCGGGACAGGAAGCTCCTACGAGCAGTACTTC.

V gene TRBV27 combines with J gene TRBJ1-1; D remains ambiguous. This CDR3 comprises 13 residues. Germline V gives CDR1 MNHEY, CDR2 SMNVEV (reference sequence). Trimming took 7 bases from V and 3 from J, leaving 12 bases between them. CDR3 sequence (DNA): TGTGCCAGCATCCCCAGGCGGGACACTGAAGCTTTCTTT. Amino acids: CASIPRRDTEAFF.

J is TRBJ2-1 and V is TRBV10-3; 8 bases are a match to TRBD2. Germline CDR1 ENHRY, CDR2 SYGVKD. This CDR3 is 15 amino acids long. The J segment lost 3 bases and the V segment lost 5 bases, leaving 6 bases of the junction unmatched. Here the CDR3 DNA reads TGTGCCATCAGTACCGGGACTAGGGACTACAATGAGCAGTTCTTC. Translating gives CAISTGTRDYNEQFF.

V usage is TRBV24-1 and J usage is TRBJ2-7; TRBD1 matches 8 bases. This CDR3 has 16 residues. Germline V gene data show CDR1 as KGHDR and CDR2 as SFDVKD. Trimming at V came to 5 bases and at J to 3 bases, leaving 11 bases not matched to a gene. The DNA of the CDR3 is TGTGCCACCAGTGCCCCCGGACAGGGAGGATTCTACGAGCAGTACTTC. It translates to CATSAPGQGGFYEQYF.

The chain employs TRBV5-1 and TRBJ2-3; the match to TRBD2 covers 8 bases. CDR3 length equals 15 residues. V dropped 3 bases and J dropped 4; count of bases not matched to a gene: 7. Germline CDR1 SGHRS, CDR2 YFSETQ. The chain's CDR3 is CASSWAPGGADTQYF. The DNA for the CDR3 is TGCGCCAGCAGCTGGGCCCCGGGGGGGGCAGATACGCAGTATTTT. The full variable domain, with the rest looked up from reference TRBV5-1 and TRBJ2-3, is KAGVTQTPRYLIKTRGQQVTLSCSPISGHRSVSWYQQTPGQGLQFLFEYFSETQRNKGNFPGRFSGRQFSNSRSEMNVSTLELGDSALYLCASSWAPGGADTQYFGPGTRLTVL.

This rearrangement joins TRBV12-2 to TRBJ1-6. TRBV12-2 is designated a pseudogene. The length of the CDR3 is 18 residues. The CDR3 DNA reads as TGTGCAAGTCGTACAGCGGGGGGTTTTTGCTCCTATAATTCACCCCTCCACTTT. Its protein product is CASRTAGGFCSYNSPLHF.

The chain has TRBV28 and TRBJ2-5, with D unresolved. CDR3 length: 12 amino acids. Germline V CDR1 and CDR2: MDHEN, SYDVKM. V was clipped by 5 bases and J by 5 bases, with 9 bases between them. CDR3: CASSPLSETQYF. The CDR3 region has the DNA TGTGCCAGCAGTCCCCTTTCCGAGACCCAGTACTTC.

The rearrangement links TRBV28 to TRBJ1-5; 9 positions match TRBD1. The germline gives CDR1 MDHEN, CDR2 SYDVKM. The V gene end was trimmed by 6 bases and the J gene end by 6 bases; junction bases not matched to a gene: 9. The CDR3 is 15 amino acids. The CDR3 DNA sequence: TGTGCCAGCAGCCCAACAGGGGGCGCGGTTCAGCCCCAGCATTTT. Translation: CASSPTGGAVQPQHF.

This clone was recorded only once. The V and J genes are TRBV11-2 and TRBJ2-2, with 9 bases that match TRBD2. This CDR3 is 17 amino acids long. The V gene's germline CDR1 is SGHAT and CDR2 FQNNGV. Trimming cost V 1 base and J 3 bases; bases outside gene matches: 6. The CDR3 coding sequence is TGTGCCAGCAGCTTAGTCTGGCTAGCGGGACACACCGGGGAGCTGTTTTTT. This gives the protein CASSLVWLAGHTGELFF.

The V call is TRBV5-1, the J call TRBJ1-4, with no clear D. Germline V gene data show CDR1 as SGHRS and CDR2 as YFSETQ. CDR3 length: 15 residues. Trimming took off 0 bases at V and 3 bases at J, with 9 bases between the two ends. CDR3 DNA: TGCGCCAGCAGCTTGGAAGGCGCGTCTAATGAAAAACTGTTTTTT. It encodes CASSLEGASNEKLFF.

J is TRBJ2-7 and V is TRBV9; D is undetermined. The germline V and J ends were trimmed by 0 bases and 2 bases, with 9 bases remaining between them. In germline, CDR1 is SGDLS, CDR2 YYNGEE. The CDR3 spans 14 residues. The CDR3 DNA reads as TGTGCCAGCAGCGTAGGCGGACCTACCTACGAGCAGTACTTC. This codes for CASSVGGPTYEQYF.

The chain is built from TRBV19 and TRBJ2-1, with 9 bases fitting TRBD2. Germline V gene sequence: CDR1 LNHDA, CDR2 SQIVND (reference sequence). This CDR3 is 14 amino acids long. Germline trimming cut 7 bases from V and 2 bases from J; bases unmatched to any gene: 3. CDR3 amino acids: CASTLAGAYNEQFF. The CDR3 nucleotides read TGTGCCAGTACCTTAGCGGGAGCCTACAATGAGCAGTTCTTC.

V usage is TRBV5-1 and J usage is TRBJ1-3, with a weak D call TRBD1 (5 bases). Trimming removed 4 bases from V and 4 bases from J, with 21 bases in between. The CDR3 has 17 amino acids. Germline CDR1 SGHRS, CDR2 YFSETQ. The CDR3 DNA is TGCGCCAGCAGCCCCCTTCCCGGGCCCGGGGGAGGAAACACCATATATTTT. Encoded protein: CASSPLPGPGGGNTIYF. The whole variable domain, filled in from reference TRBV5-1 and TRBJ1-3, reads KAGVTQTPRYLIKTRGQQVTLSCSPISGHRSVSWYQQTPGQGLQFLFEYFSETQRNKGNFPGRFSGRQFSNSRSEMNVSTLELGDSALYLCASSPLPGPGGGNTIYFGEGSWLTVV.

This clone showed up just once. The chain uses TRBV5-6 and TRBJ1-2; possibly TRBD1 for D (5 bases). Trimming stripped 1 base from V and 0 bases from J, with 10 bases between. CDR3 length equals 15 residues. Germline V CDR1 and CDR2: SGHDT, YYEEEE. DNA of the CDR3: TGTGCCAGCAGCTTGTTTGGGGCCACTAACTATGGCTACACCTTC. It specifies CASSLFGATNYGYTF. The whole variable domain, remainder taken from reference TRBV5-6 and TRBJ1-2, is DAGVTQSPTHLIKTRGQQVTLRCSPKSGHDTVSWYQQALGQGPQFIFQYYEEEERQRGNFPDRFSGHQFPNYSSELNVNALLLGDSALYLCASSLFGATNYGYTFGSGTRLTVV.

The chain uses TRBV6-6 and TRBJ1-1; D perhaps matches TRBD1 (5 bases). The CDR3 spans 12 residues. Germline values: CDR1 MNHNY, CDR2 SVGAGI (reference sequence). The V gene lost 4 bases and the J gene lost 7 bases, with 10 bases spanning the gap. CDR3 in DNA: TGTGCCAGCAGTTTCGGGGACGGTGAAGCTTTCTTT. This codes for CASSFGDGEAFF.

In its sample, this clone was seen once. The chain recombines TRBV27 with TRBJ2-7, with 11 bases lining up with TRBD2. This CDR3 has 14 amino acids. The V and J ends lost 7 bases and 2 bases, in that order; junction bases with no gene match: 4. CDR1 is MNHEY, CDR2 SMNVEV, per germline (reference sequence). CDR3 sequence: CASTTSGRPYEQYF. CDR3 in DNA: TGTGCCAGCACTACTAGCGGGAGACCCTACGAGCAGTACTTC.

The chain couples TRBV24-1 to TRBJ2-5, with D maybe TRBD2 (6 bases). The germline V and J ends were trimmed by 2 bases and 5 bases, with 11 bases remaining between them. From germline, CDR1 is KGHDR and CDR2 SFDVKD. The CDR3 extends over 14 amino acids. The CDR3 loop is CATSDSRGVETQYF. The CDR3 DNA reads TGTGCCACCAGTGATTCGCGGGGTGTGGAGACCCAGTACTTC.

V usage is TRBV3-1 (or the pseudogene TRBV3-2) and J usage is TRBJ2-1; 7 bases match TRBD2. The CDR3 runs 20 residues. Trimming took 5 bases from V and 1 from J; bases not matched to a gene: 20. Germline V gives CDR1 LGHDT, CDR2 YNNKEL (reference sequence). This CDR3 reads CASSKKIKDPSGMSYNEQFF. The CDR3 nucleotides read TGTGCCAGCAGCAAAAAGATAAAGGATCCCAGCGGGATGTCCTACAATGAGCAGTTCTTC.

V is TRBV7-9 and J is TRBJ1-1; TRBD1 is a possible D gene (5 bases). Trimming pared 3 bases from V and 0 bases from J, leaving 8 bases between. Per the germline V gene, CDR1 is SEHNR and CDR2 is FQNEAQ (reference sequence). The length of the CDR3 is 14 residues. CDR3 loop: CASSFGHLNTEAFF. CDR3 DNA sequence: TGTGCCAGCAGCTTCGGACACCTGAACACTGAAGCTTTCTTT. The complete variable domain, with remaining parts taken from reference TRBV7-9 and TRBJ1-1, reads DTGVSQNPRHKITKRGQNVTFRCDPISEHNRLYWYRQTLGQGPEFLTYFQNEAQLEKSRLLSDRFSAERPKGSFSTLEIQRTEQGDSAMYLCASSFGHLNTEAFFGQGTRLTVV.

The chain uses TRBV10-3 and TRBJ1-5; 11 bases agree with TRBD1. The CDR3 covers 15 residues. V shed 6 bases and J 5 bases; nucleotides not matched to a gene: 6. Per the germline V gene, CDR1 is ENHRY and CDR2 is SYGVKD. The CDR3 spells CAISAGTGGDQPQHF. DNA for the CDR3: TGTGCCATCAGCGCGGGGACAGGGGGTGATCAGCCCCAGCATTTT.

There are a few counts of this clone. This chain joins TRBV5-1 and TRBJ2-7; TRBD2 matches at 11 bases. Per germline, CDR1 SGHRS and CDR2 YFSETQ. V trimming: 4 bases; J trimming: 6 bases; junction bases outside the gene matches: 6. The CDR3 sequence is 14 residues long. CDR3 sequence: CASSPLAGVVEQYF. CDR3 DNA sequence: TGCGCCAGCAGCCCACTAGCGGGAGTAGTCGAGCAGTACTTC. Filled out from reference TRBV5-1 and TRBJ2-7, the complete variable domain reads KAGVTQTPRYLIKTRGQQVTLSCSPISGHRSVSWYQQTPGQGLQFLFEYFSETQRNKGNFPGRFSGRQFSNSRSEMNVSTLELGDSALYLCASSPLAGVVEQYFGPGTRLTVT.